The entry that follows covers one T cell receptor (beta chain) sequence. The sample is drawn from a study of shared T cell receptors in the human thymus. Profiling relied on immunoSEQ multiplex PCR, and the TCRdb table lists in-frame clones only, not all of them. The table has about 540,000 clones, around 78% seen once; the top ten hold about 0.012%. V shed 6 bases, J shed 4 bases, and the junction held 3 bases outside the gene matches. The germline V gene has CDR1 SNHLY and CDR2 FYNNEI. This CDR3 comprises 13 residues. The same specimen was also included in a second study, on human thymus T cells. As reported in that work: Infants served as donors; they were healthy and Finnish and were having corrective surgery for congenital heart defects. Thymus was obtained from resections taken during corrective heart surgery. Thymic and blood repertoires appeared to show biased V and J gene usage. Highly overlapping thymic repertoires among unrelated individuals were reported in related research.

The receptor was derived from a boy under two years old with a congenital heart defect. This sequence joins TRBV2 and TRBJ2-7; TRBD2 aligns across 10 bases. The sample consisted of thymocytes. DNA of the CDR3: TGTGCCAGCAGGACTAGCGGGTTTTACGAGCAGTACTTC. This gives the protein CASRTSGFYEQYF.